This T cell receptor (beta chain) is drawn from a study of early stage breast cancer tumors. Overall study: Of roughly 17 invasive breast tumors, about a dozen were hormone receptor-positive, HER2-negative.

Germline V gives CDR1 SGHRS, CDR2 YFSETQ. CDR3 length: 14 residues. J lost 3 bases, V lost 4 bases, and 3 bases had no gene match. The protocol was immunoSEQ multiplex PCR, while the TCRdb copy is restricted to in-frame clones and leaves out a portion. Of approximately 19,000 clones in the sample, more than 75% are singletons; the top ten hold about 30%. General study findings and limits: Tumor and normal breast were distinguished via blood comparison in most of the 16 patients.

For this clone: The antigen remains undetermined.

Sequencing input: blood. The source of this sequence is a person aged 55 to 75 with breast cancer. This chain joins TRBV5-1 and TRBJ2-5; 10 nucleotides agree with TRBD2. The CDR3 DNA sequence: TGCGCCAGCAGCACCGGGACTAGCGAAGAGACCCAGTACTTC. This gives the protein CASSTGTSEETQYF.